This T cell receptor (beta chain) was obtained from a study of T cells in Graves' hyperthyroidism and ophthalmopathy. RNA transcripts yielded amplified TCR beta CDR3 regions. HTBI primers drove first-round RT-PCR of the TCR CDR3. Each CDR3 protein gets one entry after TCRdb re-called the multiplex PCR reads with MiXCR. The sample has fewer than 900,000 distinct CDR3 sequences; about 16% are singletons. This clonotype was found many times. With 6 bases removed from V and 1 base from J, the gap between germline ends came to 18 bases. This CDR3 spans 16 amino acids. The source material was blood. The sequence was collected from a man between 18 and 35 years old with Graves' hyperthyroidism. The chain employs TRBV12-3 or TRBV12-4 and TRBJ2-5; possible D gene TRBD2, 6 bases. This CDR3 reads CASSSWTAGLQETQYF. DNA for the CDR3: TGTGCCAGCAGCTCCTGGACGGCGGGGCTCCAAGAGACCCAGTACTTC.